This T cell receptor beta chain was recovered during a study of early T cells in non-severe SARS-CoV-2 infection. This clonotype was recorded at least ten times. Between the trimmed V and J ends, which lost 4 bases and 2 bases, there was a span of 9 bases. This CDR3 is built from 14 residues. Germline CDR1 is LGHNA and CDR2 is YNFKEQ. Researchers tagged individual cDNA molecules with unique molecular identifiers. Each CDR3 protein gets one entry after TCRdb re-called the 5' RACE reads with MiXCR. Of roughly 48,000 distinct CDR3 sequences listed, less than 4.5% are singletons. This sequence originates from an adult who was a healthcare worker with PCR-confirmed SARS-CoV-2 infection or an uninfected control (not recorded which). This chain connects TRBV4-2 to TRBJ2-1; D is possibly TRBD2 (5 bases). Specimen: whole blood. The DNA of the CDR3 is TGTGCCAGCAGCCCACGGAGGACCTACAATGAGCAGTTCTTC. This translates into CASSPRRTYNEQFF.